This T cell receptor beta chain was identified in a study of beta chain features in type 1 diabetes. Study outcomes and limitations: Unsettled here was the matter of whether HLA type influences TCRB rearrangement.

This clone has only a few counts. Antigen: not known. Germline V gene lookup returns CDR1 LGHNA and CDR2 YSLEER. The CDR3 sequence is 15 residues long. V lost 1 base and J lost 9, with 15 bases in between. Isolated RNA was reverse transcribed in full, so expressed TCRB transcripts were sequenced. Here immunoSEQ multiplex PCR was the method, and the copy in TCRdb shows in-frame clones only, minus some. In the table there are a few hundred thousand clones, approximately 15% of which are singletons. The chain uses TRBV4-3 and TRBJ2-2, with D perhaps matching TRBD2 (5 bases). The receptor was derived from a man aged 25 to 45 in good health. Sequencing was performed on naive CD4+ T cells from blood. CDR3 region: CASSQGPFLARELFF. For the CDR3, the DNA is TGCGCCAGCAGCCAAGGGCCCTTCTTAGCGCGGGAGCTGTTTTTT.